This T cell receptor beta chain was obtained from a study of T cells expressing NK-cell markers. Germline V gene data show CDR1 as SGHTA and CDR2 as FQGNSA. CDR3 length: 14 amino acids. TCRdb reworked the 5' RACE reads into one entry per CDR3 protein, no DNA. This sample's table has 200,000 to 300,000 distinct CDR3 sequences. The chain joins TRBV7-2 to TRBJ2-2. What was sequenced was blood T cells: a sorted CD56 or NKG2C T cell subset, CD4+ or CD8+ T cells, or bulk PBMC T cells (not recorded which). The sequence came from a man between 18 and 29 years old in good health. This CDR3 is CASSANLYTGELFF.